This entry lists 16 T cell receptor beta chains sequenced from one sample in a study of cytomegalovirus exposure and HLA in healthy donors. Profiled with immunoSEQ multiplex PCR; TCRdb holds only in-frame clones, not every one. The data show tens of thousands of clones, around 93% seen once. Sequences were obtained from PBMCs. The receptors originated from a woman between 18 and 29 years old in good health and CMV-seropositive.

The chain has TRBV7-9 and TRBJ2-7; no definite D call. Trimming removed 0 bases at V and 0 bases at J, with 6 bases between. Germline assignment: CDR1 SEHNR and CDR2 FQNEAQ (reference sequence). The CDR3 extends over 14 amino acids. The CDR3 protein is CASSLAPVSYEQYF. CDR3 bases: TGTGCCAGCAGCTTAGCGCCAGTCTCCTACGAGCAGTACTTC. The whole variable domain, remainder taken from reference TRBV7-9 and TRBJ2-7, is DTGVSQNPRHKITKRGQNVTFRCDPISEHNRLYWYRQTLGQGPEFLTYFQNEAQLEKSRLLSDRFSAERPKGSFSTLEIQRTEQGDSAMYLCASSLAPVSYEQYFGPGTRLTVT.

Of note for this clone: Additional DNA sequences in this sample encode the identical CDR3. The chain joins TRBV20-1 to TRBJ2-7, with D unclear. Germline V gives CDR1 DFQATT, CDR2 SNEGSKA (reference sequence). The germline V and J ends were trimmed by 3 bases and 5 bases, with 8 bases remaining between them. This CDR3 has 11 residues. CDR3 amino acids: CSASDNHEQYF. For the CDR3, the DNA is TGCAGTGCTAGCGACAACCACGAGCAGTACTTC.

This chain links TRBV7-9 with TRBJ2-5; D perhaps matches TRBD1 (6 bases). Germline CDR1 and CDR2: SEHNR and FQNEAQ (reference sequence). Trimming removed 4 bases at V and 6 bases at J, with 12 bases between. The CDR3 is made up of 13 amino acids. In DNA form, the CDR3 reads TGTGCCAGCAGCTCTCAGGGGTGGCAGACCCAGTACTTC. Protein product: CASSSQGWQTQYF.

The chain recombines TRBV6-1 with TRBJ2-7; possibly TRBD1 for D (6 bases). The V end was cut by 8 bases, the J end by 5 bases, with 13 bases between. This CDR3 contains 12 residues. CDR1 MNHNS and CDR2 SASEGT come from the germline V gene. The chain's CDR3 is CASGSRTDEQYF. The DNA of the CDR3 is TGTGCCAGCGGATCTAGGACAGACGAGCAGTACTTC.

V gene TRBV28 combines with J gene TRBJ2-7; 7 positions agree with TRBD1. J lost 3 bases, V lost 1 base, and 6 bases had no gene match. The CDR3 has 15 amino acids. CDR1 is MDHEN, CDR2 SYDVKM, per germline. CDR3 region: CASSLYWDRDYEQYF. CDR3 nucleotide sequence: TGTGCCAGCAGTTTATATTGGGACAGAGACTACGAGCAGTACTTC.

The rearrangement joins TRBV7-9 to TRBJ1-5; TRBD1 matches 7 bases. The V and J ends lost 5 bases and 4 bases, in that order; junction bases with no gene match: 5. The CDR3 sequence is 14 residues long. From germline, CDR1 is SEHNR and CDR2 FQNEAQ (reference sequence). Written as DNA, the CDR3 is TGTGCCAGCAGCCCAGGACAGGATAATCAGCCCCAGCATTTT. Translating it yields CASSPGQDNQPQHF.

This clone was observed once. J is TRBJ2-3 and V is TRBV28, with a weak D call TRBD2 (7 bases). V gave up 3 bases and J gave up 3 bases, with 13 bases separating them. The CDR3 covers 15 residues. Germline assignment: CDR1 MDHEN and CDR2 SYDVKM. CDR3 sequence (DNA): TGTGCCAGCAGTTTGAGGGGGGGAGGGACAGATACGCAGTATTTT. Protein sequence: CASSLRGGGTDTQYF.

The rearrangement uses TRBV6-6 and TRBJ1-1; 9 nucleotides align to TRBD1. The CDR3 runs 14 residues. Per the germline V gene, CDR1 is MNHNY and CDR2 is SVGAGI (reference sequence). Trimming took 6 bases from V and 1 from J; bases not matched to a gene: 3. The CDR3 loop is CASREQGANTEAFF. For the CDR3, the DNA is TGTGCCAGCAGAGAACAGGGGGCGAACACTGAAGCTTTCTTT.

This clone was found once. CDR3 sequence reads: CASRHPDMGGYTF. The CDR3 region has the DNA TGTGCCAGCAGACACCCCGACATGGGTGGCTACACCTTC. The chain employs TRBV5-4 and TRBJ1-2; unclear D gene. There are 13 residues in the CDR3. Germline CDR1 reads SGHNT; CDR2 reads YYREEE (reference sequence). Trimming left V 5 bases short and J 7 bases short, with 15 bases between.

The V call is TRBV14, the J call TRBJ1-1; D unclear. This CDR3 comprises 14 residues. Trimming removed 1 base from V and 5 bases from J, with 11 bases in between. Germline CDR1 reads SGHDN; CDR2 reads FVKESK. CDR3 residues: CASSQVVSGTEAFF. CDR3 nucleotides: TGTGCCAGCAGCCAAGTTGTATCGGGGACTGAAGCTTTCTTT.

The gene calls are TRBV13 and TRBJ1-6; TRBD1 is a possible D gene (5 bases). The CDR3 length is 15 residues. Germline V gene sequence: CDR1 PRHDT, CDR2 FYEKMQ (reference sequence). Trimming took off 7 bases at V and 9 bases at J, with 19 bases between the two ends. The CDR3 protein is CASTAGQGIGSPLHF. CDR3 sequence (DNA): TGTGCCAGCACCGCGGGGCAGGGCATTGGTTCACCCCTCCACTTT.

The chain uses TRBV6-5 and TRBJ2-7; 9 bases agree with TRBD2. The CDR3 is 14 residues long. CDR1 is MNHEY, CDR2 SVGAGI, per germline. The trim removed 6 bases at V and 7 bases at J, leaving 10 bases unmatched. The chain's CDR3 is CASRLSGRLVEQYF. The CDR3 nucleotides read TGTGCCAGCAGACTCAGCGGGAGGCTGGTTGAGCAGTACTTC.

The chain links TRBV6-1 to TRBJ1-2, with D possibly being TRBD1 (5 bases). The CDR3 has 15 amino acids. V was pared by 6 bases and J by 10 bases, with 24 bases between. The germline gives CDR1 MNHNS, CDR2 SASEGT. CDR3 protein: CASSAGRGNRHFYTF. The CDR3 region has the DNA TGTGCCAGCAGCGCCGGGAGGGGAAACCGGCATTTCTACACCTTC.

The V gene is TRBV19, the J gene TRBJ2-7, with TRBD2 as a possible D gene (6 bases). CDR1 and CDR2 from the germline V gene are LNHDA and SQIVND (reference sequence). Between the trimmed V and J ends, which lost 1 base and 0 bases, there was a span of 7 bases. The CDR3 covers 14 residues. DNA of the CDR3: TGTGCCAGTAGTATAGGGACTACCTCCTACGAGCAGTACTTC. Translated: CASSIGTTSYEQYF.

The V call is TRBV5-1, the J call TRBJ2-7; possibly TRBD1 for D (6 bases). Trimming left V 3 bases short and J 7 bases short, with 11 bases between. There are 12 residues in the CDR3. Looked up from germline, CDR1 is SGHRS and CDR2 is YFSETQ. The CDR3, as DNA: TGCGCCAGCAGCTGGCAGGACAGAGAGCAGTACTTC. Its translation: CASSWQDREQYF.

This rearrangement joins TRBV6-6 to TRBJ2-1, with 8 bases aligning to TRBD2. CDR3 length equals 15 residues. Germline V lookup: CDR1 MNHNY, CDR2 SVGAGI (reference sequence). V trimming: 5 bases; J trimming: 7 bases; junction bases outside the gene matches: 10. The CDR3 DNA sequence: TGTGCCAGCAGTCCACTAAGCGGGAGAGGGAATGAGCAGTTCTTC. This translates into CASSPLSGRGNEQFF.